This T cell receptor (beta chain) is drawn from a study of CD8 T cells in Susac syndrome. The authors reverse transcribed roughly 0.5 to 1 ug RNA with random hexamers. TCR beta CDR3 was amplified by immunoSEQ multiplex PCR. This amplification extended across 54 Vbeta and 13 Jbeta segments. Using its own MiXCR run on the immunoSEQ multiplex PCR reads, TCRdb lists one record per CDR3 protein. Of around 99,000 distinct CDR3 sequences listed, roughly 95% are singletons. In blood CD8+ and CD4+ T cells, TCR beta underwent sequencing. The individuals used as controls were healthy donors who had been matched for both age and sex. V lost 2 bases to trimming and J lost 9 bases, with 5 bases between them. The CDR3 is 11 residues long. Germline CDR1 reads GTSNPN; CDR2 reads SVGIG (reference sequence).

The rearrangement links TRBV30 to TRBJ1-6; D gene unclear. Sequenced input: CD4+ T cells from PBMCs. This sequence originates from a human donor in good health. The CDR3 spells CAWSTTSPLHF. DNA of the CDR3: TGTGCCTGGAGTACCACTTCACCCCTCCACTTT.